This TCR beta chain originates from a study of blood T cell repertoires in COVID-19. CDR3 length: 12 amino acids. V was trimmed by 6 bases and J by 4 bases, leaving 7 bases between them. Original data processing: Scientists estimated how many nucleated cells there were by amplifying reference gene primers. Profiled with immunoSEQ multiplex PCR; TCRdb holds only in-frame clones, not every one. That table is the source of V, J and clone size, and D and trimming were worked out from the DNA. The sample yields 300,000 to 400,000 clones, roughly 85% seen once. The receptor was derived from a human donor in a cohort sampled during active COVID-19. This rearrangement joins TRBV12-3 or TRBV12-4 to TRBJ1-3; D ambiguous. The sequenced sample consisted of peripheral blood. CDR3 DNA: TGTGCCAGCAGCCTCCAGGGAAACACCATATATTTT. Encoded protein: CASSLQGNTIYF.